A selection of T cell receptor beta chains follows, all from one sample in a study of response to subunit inactivated influenza vaccine. TCRdb re-analysed the RT-PCR reads in MiXCR, keeping a single row per CDR3 protein. The repertoire holds roughly 790,000 distinct CDR3 sequences, with about 20% as singletons. The specimen was PBMCs from blood, collected roughly 5 days after vaccination. The receptors derive from a man aged 50-60 years who received an inactivated influenza vaccine. Both conserved end residues are part of each CDR3. D genes are given only for firm matches. Some rows mark clone size as missing; the rest say once, few, many or name a class of expanded clone.

d_gene,v_gene,j_gene,abundance,CDR3nt,CDR3aa
TRBD1,TRBV20-1,TRBJ2-2,few,TGCAGTGCCCAGTCAGGACAGGGGGCTGGCACCGGGGAGCTGTTTTTT,CSAQSGQGAGTGELFF
-,TRBV6-6,TRBJ1-1,many,TGTGCCAGCAGTCGGGCCTCGAACACTGAAGCTTTCTTT,CASSRASNTEAFF
TRBD2,TRBV20-1,TRBJ2-5,-,TGCAGTGCCGGGACTAGCGGGGGCCCCCAAGAGACCCAGTACTTC,CSAGTSGGPQETQYF
-,TRBV28,TRBJ1-2,few,TGTGCCACCACTGCGCCACAGGTTTATGGCTACACCTTC,CATTAPQVYGYTF
-,TRBV20-1,TRBJ1-1,-,TGCAGTGCTAGACATAATCGACCGGGGGCGAGAGGAGCTTTCTTT,CSARHNRPGARGAFF
-,TRBV7-9,TRBJ2-7,-,TGTGCCAGCCATAACGGACAGCTGCAGTACTTC,CASHNGQLQYF
-,TRBV5-1,TRBJ2-7,-,TGCGCCAGCAGCGCCGACCCTCGCTACGAGCAGTACTTC,CASSADPRYEQYF
-,TRBV20-1,TRBJ2-1,few,TGCAGTGCTAGAGATCTAACTAGCCCTCTGGAGAATGAGCAGTTCTTC,CSARDLTSPLENEQFF
-,TRBV7-9,TRBJ2-7,-,TGTGCCAGCAGCTTTACGTCCCGGAAACAGTACTTC,CASSFTSRKQYF
TRBD1,TRBV11-1,TRBJ2-1,few,TGTGCCAGCAGCTCGGGACAGGCCTACAATGAGCAGTTCTTC,CASSSGQAYNEQFF
-,TRBV5-5,TRBJ2-1,many,TGTGCCAGCAGCTTACGGACAGACTACAATGAGCAGTTCTTC,CASSLRTDYNEQFF
-,TRBV9,TRBJ2-3,-,TGTGCCAGCAGCACCAGGGGACTATACACAGATACGCAGTATTTT,CASSTRGLYTDTQYF
TRBD1,TRBV10-3,TRBJ2-7,few,TGTGCCATCAGTGAGTACGGGACAGTAGTAGCCTACGAGCAGTACTTC,CAISEYGTVVAYEQYF
TRBD2,TRBV30,TRBJ2-1,-,TGTGCCTGGAGGATAACTAGCGGGGGGGCGGTTGAGCAGTTCTTC,CAWRITSGGAVEQFF
TRBD2,TRBV20-1,TRBJ2-1,few,TGCAGTGCTAGTATCCTAGCGGGAGTGGGCAATGAGCAGTTCTTC,CSASILAGVGNEQFF
-,TRBV7-8,TRBJ2-7,few,TGTGCCAGCAGCTTAGCGGGGTTGAACGAGCAGTACTTC,CASSLAGLNEQYF
-,TRBV30,TRBJ2-2,-,TGTGCCTGGAGACCTCAGGAGGCCGGGGAGCTGTTTTTT,CAWRPQEAGELFF
TRBD2,TRBV20-1,TRBJ2-7,-,TGCAGTGCTAGAGATCTGGCGACTAGCGCCTCCTACGAGCAGTACTTC,CSARDLATSASYEQYF
-,TRBV5-1,TRBJ1-1,-,TGCGCCAGCAGCTTGGACAGGCCACCCAACACTGAAGCTTTCTTT,CASSLDRPPNTEAFF
-,TRBV6-2/TRBV6-3,TRBJ2-2,many,TGTGCCAGCACCCTTGGTTTCAGCGGGGAGCTGTTTTTT,CASTLGFSGELFF
TRBD2,TRBV29-1,TRBJ2-2,-,TGCAGCGTTGGGACTAGCGGGGGGGGGAGGACCGGGGAGCTGTTTTTT,CSVGTSGGGRTGELFF
-,TRBV7-2,TRBJ2-1,-,TGTGCCAGCAGCTTAGAACTGAACCCCTACAATGAGCAGTTCTTC,CASSLELNPYNEQFF
-,TRBV18,TRBJ2-5,many,TGTGCCAGCTCACCAAGCACAGGAGAAGAGACCCAGTACTTC,CASSPSTGEETQYF
-,TRBV6-2/TRBV6-3,TRBJ1-2,few,TGTGCCAGCAGTTACTCGTACAGACAGAACTATGGCTACACCTTC,CASSYSYRQNYGYTF
-,TRBV30,TRBJ2-1,-,TGTGCCTGGAGTGTACCAGAGTACAATGAGCAGTTCTTC,CAWSVPEYNEQFF
-,TRBV7-8,TRBJ1-1,-,TGTGCCAGCAGCTTAGGCCGGAGTTCGGAAGCTTTCTTT,CASSLGRSSEAFF
-,TRBV29-1,TRBJ1-2,few,TGCAGCGTTGACAGAGCCTATGGCTACACCTTC,CSVDRAYGYTF
-,TRBV6-5,TRBJ1-1,-,TGTGCCAGCAGTTACCATCCACAGGGACTCACTGAAGCTTTCTTT,CASSYHPQGLTEAFF
TRBD1,TRBV5-5,TRBJ2-1,-,TGTGCCAGCAGCTTGGCGGGACAGCGCTACAATGAGCAGTTCTTC,CASSLAGQRYNEQFF
TRBD2,TRBV20-1,TRBJ2-1,few,TGCAGTGCTACAGCGGGGGTCGATGAGCAGTTCTTC,CSATAGVDEQFF
-,TRBV7-2,TRBJ2-4,few,TGTGCCAGCAGCTCCTCGAGCATTCAGTACTTC,CASSSSSIQYF
-,TRBV20-1,TRBJ2-5,-,TGCAGTGCGAGAACGGGGTGGGAGACCCAGTACTTC,CSARTGWETQYF
-,TRBV5-1,TRBJ2-3,-,TGCGCCAGCAGCTGGGACGGGCAGCGCACAGATACGCAGTATTTT,CASSWDGQRTDTQYF
-,TRBV12-3/TRBV12-4,TRBJ1-2,few,TGTGCCAGCAGGTTATCCTCGGTCGGGGCGCATGGCTACACCTTC,CASRLSSVGAHGYTF
TRBD2,TRBV12-3/TRBV12-4,TRBJ2-2,-,TGTGCCAGCAGCCAAGATGCCCAGCGGGGAGGCGGGGAGCTGTTTTTT,CASSQDAQRGGGELFF
TRBD2,TRBV5-1,TRBJ2-7,-,TGCGCCAGCAGCACCGGGACTAGCGGGGGTTACGAGCAGTACTTC,CASSTGTSGGYEQYF
TRBD1,TRBV15,TRBJ2-1,-,TGTGCCACCAGCCCCCGACAGGGGCGCTACAATGAGCAGTTCTTC,CATSPRQGRYNEQFF
TRBD1,TRBV19,TRBJ2-7,-,TGTGCCAGTAGTACGACAGGGGGTCCCTACGAGCAGTACTTC,CASSTTGGPYEQYF
-,TRBV7-8,TRBJ1-1,-,TGTGCCAGCAGCTCCCCCAGGACTGAAGCTTTCTTT,CASSSPRTEAFF
TRBD2,TRBV20-1,TRBJ2-1,few,TGCAGTGCTGCCCCGGGACTAGCAGATGAGCAGTTCTTC,CSAAPGLADEQFF
-,TRBV7-9,TRBJ2-7,-,TGTGCCAGCAGCTCCGACTACCCGGACCGTCCTTTTTACGAGCAGTACTTC,CASSSDYPDRPFYEQYF
TRBD1,TRBV20-1,TRBJ2-1,-,TGCAGTGCTAGAATGGACAGGGTAGTCAATGAGCAGTTCTTC,CSARMDRVVNEQFF
TRBD2,TRBV7-2,TRBJ2-3,-,TGTGCCAGCAGCTTAGCCCGCTTGAGCGGGGGTGGCGATACGCAGTATTTT,CASSLARLSGGGDTQYF
-,TRBV7-9,TRBJ2-7,-,TGTGCCAGCAGCTTAAGTGCACAGTCGAGCTACGAGCAGTACTTC,CASSLSAQSSYEQYF
-,TRBV5-1,TRBJ2-1,few,TGCGCCAGCAGCTTTGTGGCGGGACAGATCAATGAGCAGTTCTTC,CASSFVAGQINEQFF
-,TRBV11-2,TRBJ1-2,few,TGTGCCAGCGGAAACGAAAGGGAAAACTATGGCTACACCTTC,CASGNERENYGYTF
-,TRBV10-2,TRBJ2-7,few,TGCGCCAGCTGTCCCTGGGGGGGGGCGTCTTACGAGCAGTACTTC,CASCPWGGASYEQYF
TRBD1,TRBV7-2,TRBJ2-7,-,TGTGCCAGCAGCTTAGTGGGACAGGGAGTAAACGAGCAGTACTTC,CASSLVGQGVNEQYF
TRBD2,TRBV18,TRBJ2-5,-,TGTGCCAGCTCACCACCGGGACTAGCAAGGGAGACCCAGTACTTC,CASSPPGLARETQYF
-,TRBV6-2/TRBV6-3,TRBJ1-6,few,TGTGCCAGCACCCTAACAGGGAATAATTCACCCCTCCACTTT,CASTLTGNNSPLHF
-,TRBV27,TRBJ1-4,few,TGTGCCAGCAGCCAAAGGAGGGTTAATGAAAAACTGTTTTTT,CASSQRRVNEKLFF
-,TRBV20-1,TRBJ2-5,-,TGCAGTGCTATGCGGCAACAAGAGACCCAGTACTTC,CSAMRQQETQYF
-,TRBV7-6,TRBJ1-3,-,TGTGCCAGCAGCTTAACGGGGGCCGAGGACACCATATATTTT,CASSLTGAEDTIYF
TRBD1,TRBV12-5,TRBJ2-2,-,TGTGCTAGTGGTACCGACCCAAGGGACAGGGGGATCGGGGAGCTGTTTTTT,CASGTDPRDRGIGELFF
-,TRBV6-2/TRBV6-3,TRBJ2-1,many,TGTGCCAGCAGTTTTCTTAGCGGCTCCTACAATGAGCAGTTCTTC,CASSFLSGSYNEQFF
TRBD1,TRBV6-2/TRBV6-3,TRBJ1-1,few,TGTGCCAGCAGAGTCCGGGGGACAGTCCACACTGAAGCTTTCTTT,CASRVRGTVHTEAFF
TRBD2,TRBV18,TRBJ2-3,-,TGTGCCAGCTCACCAGACGGACTAGCGGGACCAGATACGCAGTATTTT,CASSPDGLAGPDTQYF